This record concerns one TCR beta chain sequence. The antigen it binds to is not known. Per-base qualities were not stored, and no clone one base away is much larger. These data originate in a study of OX40 agonist ivuxolimab in advanced cancers. Looking at the study overall: The costimulatory receptor OX40 (CD134) was targeted by ivuxolimab, a fully human IgG2 agonistic monoclonal antibody. Intravenous ivuxolimab was administered to patients every 2 weeks at six dose levels: 0.01, 0.1, 0.3, 1.5, 3 and 10 mg/kg. Of the roughly 50 dose-escalation patients, hepatocellular carcinoma was present in about 20, melanoma in around 15, renal cell carcinoma in 9 and head and neck cancer in 9. In the dose-escalation cohort, approximately 83% of patients were male, and the mean age was 60 years with a range of roughly 23 to 79. Patients were allowed to have had prior anti-PD-1, anti-PD-L1 or anti-CTLA-4 therapy, and around 40% of the dose-escalation patients had previously received checkpoint inhibitors. Partial responses occurred in three dose-escalation patients, of whom one had hepatocellular carcinoma and two had cutaneous melanoma. The point of sequencing TCRbeta in the periphery was to test whether ivuxolimab changed TCR sequence diversity and drove clonal T-cell expansion. The paper covers the monotherapy dose-escalation part of the phase I ivuxolimab trial, which included N ≈ 50 patients. Points the paper makes about the study in general: After ivuxolimab, more expanded clones were found on average in CD8+ T cells than in CD4+ T cells. Low levels of normalized T-cell clonal expansion were also seen in some patients who did not respond. In partial responders in the 0.1-3.0 mg/kg groups, normalized peripheral clonal expansion was found to be among the lowest, especially among CD8+ T cells. At doses of 0.1 to 3.0 mg/kg, clonal expansion of both CD4+ and CD8+ T cells in blood was seen between baseline and week 6. Antigen specificity was not determined for the clonally expanded peripheral T cells.

V loses 4 bases at its end and J loses 2 bases; junction bases beyond the gene matches: 5. Taken from cysteine to phenylalanine, the CDR3 has 14 residues. Of all the DNA, just the CDR3 is kept, 42 bases in frame from base 1. CDR1 SGHNT and CDR2 YYREEE were looked up in the germline V gene (reference sequence). Patients with autoimmune disease history or receiving systemic immunosuppression were excluded from the trial. Peripheral blood for TCR sequencing was collected from all dose cohorts at baseline, on cycle 4 day 1, and on cycle 7 day 1. The samples were taken from a phase I, first-in-human, multicenter, open-label dose-escalation trial of ivuxolimab. Adults with locally advanced or metastatic melanoma, renal cell, hepatocellular, or head and neck squamous cell carcinoma were enrolled in the trial. Before TCR sequencing, CD4+ T cells and CD8+ T cells were sorted from peripheral blood as separate populations.

Genomic DNA was extracted from sorted cells for sequencing of the TCRbeta CDR3 region. The immunoSEQ Assay was used to sequence the TCRbeta CDR3 regions. The table comes from immuneACCESS by way of TCRdb, which keeps in-frame sequences with V and J called. Part of the clones is missing from these tables; in studies checked, under half for an unresolved V gene and the rest for unknown reasons. Within this sample are roughly 80,000 clones, with roughly 84% of them counted one time only. 0.32% of the sample is in the top ten clones. This TCR derives from an adult with an advanced solid tumor such as melanoma, head and neck, liver or kidney cancer. Sequencing was performed on CD4+ or CD8+ T cells sorted from blood, taken in a trial of the OX40 agonist ivuxolimab. Rearrangement joined TRBV5-4 to TRBJ1-2; TRBD1 agrees with 7 junctional bases. The DNA is as follows: TGTGCCAGCAGCGGGCCGGGACAGAACTATGGCTACACCTTC. This sequence encodes CASSGPGQNYGYTF.